The 17 T cell receptor beta chains presented below share a single source sample, sequenced in a study of early T cells in non-severe SARS-CoV-2 infection. Using its own MiXCR run on the 5' RACE reads, TCRdb lists one record per CDR3 protein. Of some 57,000 distinct CDR3 sequences detected, 9.3% appear once; the ten largest clones hold less than 25%. The sample was whole blood. The receptors here all came from an adult who was a healthcare worker with PCR-confirmed SARS-CoV-2 infection or an uninfected control (not recorded which).

The V and J genes are TRBV7-3 and TRBJ2-3, with 7 positions matching TRBD2. The germline gives CDR1 SGHTA, CDR2 FQGTGA. J lost 3 bases, V lost 3 bases, and 3 bases had no gene match. CDR3 length: 14 residues. CDR3 protein: CASSLDGGTDTQYF. CDR3 DNA sequence: TGTGCCAGCAGCTTGGACGGGGGGACAGATACGCAGTATTTT.

This rearrangement joins TRBV4-2 to TRBJ1-1; D uncertain. The CDR3 sequence is 16 residues long. The V and J ends lost 0 bases and 5 bases respectively, with 16 bases between them. Per germline, CDR1 LGHNA and CDR2 YNFKEQ. The CDR3 sequence: CASSQDIAGSLTEAFF. DNA for the CDR3: TGTGCCAGCAGCCAAGATATTGCGGGGAGTTTAACTGAAGCTTTCTTT.

The sample holds a few counts of this clonotype. This sequence joins TRBV12-5 and TRBJ1-5; no definite D call. The CDR3 consists of 14 residues. V was trimmed by 2 bases and J by 1 base, leaving 6 bases between them. CDR1 is LGHNT and CDR2 is FRNRAP in the germline V gene. CDR3 residues: CASGLTASNQPQHF. CDR3 nucleotides: TGTGCTAGTGGTTTGACAGCGAGCAATCAGCCCCAGCATTTT.

By its share, this clonotype is medium-sized. The rearrangement joins TRBV5-5 to TRBJ1-2; a weak D match, TRBD1 (6 bases). This CDR3 contains 14 residues. Germline lookup yields CDR1 SGHKS and CDR2 YYEKEE (reference sequence). Trimming took off 2 bases at V and 2 bases at J, with 10 bases between the two ends. The CDR3 nucleotides read TGTGCCAGCAGCTTTGGACAGTCAAACTATGGCTACACCTTC. This encodes CASSFGQSNYGYTF.

A single count supports this clonotype. V usage is TRBV4-1 and J usage is TRBJ2-4, with 7 nucleotides matching TRBD2. The CDR3 runs to 16 residues. Germline V gives CDR1 MGHRA, CDR2 YSYEKL. Unmatched junction bases numbered 9, after V lost 0 bases and J lost 7 bases. The CDR3 nucleotides are TGCGCCAGCAGCCAAGATAACAGGCAGGGAGGGAACATTCAGTACTTC. Translation gives CASSQDNRQGGNIQYF.

The chain links TRBV7-6 to TRBJ2-1, with TRBD2 matching 8 bases. The germline gives CDR1 SGHVS, CDR2 FNYEAQ. With V trimmed by 5 bases and J by 7 bases, 10 bases remained unmatched. The CDR3 has 15 amino acids. The CDR3 DNA reads as TGTGCCAGCAGCCGAATTACTAGCGGAGGGAATGAGCAGTTCTTC. Its protein product is CASSRITSGGNEQFF.

This clonotype occurred many times. The V and J genes are TRBV9 and TRBJ2-5, with D possibly being TRBD1 (6 bases). Looked up from germline, CDR1 is SGDLS and CDR2 is YYNGEE. Trimming cost V 4 bases and J 5 bases, with 15 bases left between them. The CDR3 spans 14 residues. The CDR3 nucleotides are TGTGCCAGCAGCCCGGGACATCAGCGGGAGACCCAGTACTTC. Translating gives CASSPGHQRETQYF.

Worth noting for this clonotype: The junction and the germline gene differ at one end; a read error may be behind it. V and J are TRBV11-2 and TRBJ2-5; 9 positions agree with TRBD2. This CDR3 comprises 14 residues. Germline CDR1 SGHAT, CDR2 FQNNGV. In nucleotides, the CDR3 is TGTGCCAGCAGCAGCTCTAGCGGGGAAGAGGCCCAGTACTTC. Translation gives CASSSSSGEEAQYF.

This clonotype was detected many times. The CDR3 coding sequence is TGTGCCAGCAGTGCCTCGAGGACCATGAACACTGAAGCTTTCTTT. Translation: CASSASRTMNTEAFF. The V and J genes are TRBV28 and TRBJ1-1, with D uncertain. The CDR3 covers 15 residues. With 5 bases removed from V and 0 bases from J, the gap between germline ends came to 13 bases. Germline V gene data show CDR1 as MDHEN and CDR2 as SYDVKM. Full variable domain (missing parts from reference TRBV28 and TRBJ1-1): DVKVTQSSRYLVKRTGEKVFLECVQDMDHENMFWYRQDPGLGLRLIYFSYDVKMKEKGDIPEGYSVSREKKERFSLILESASTNQTSMYLCASSASRTMNTEAFFGQGTRLTVV.

In this sample, this clonotype turned up a few times. The V gene is TRBV7-3, the J gene TRBJ1-1; the match to TRBD1 covers 7 bases. The CDR3 loop spans 14 amino acids. The ends lost 4 bases at V and 4 bases at J; junction bases unmatched: 6. From germline, CDR1 is SGHTA and CDR2 FQGTGA. CDR3 sequence: CASSSTGSVTEAFF. In DNA, the CDR3 is TGTGCCAGCAGCTCGACAGGGTCGGTCACTGAAGCTTTCTTT.

This clonotype was recorded a few times. V usage is TRBV4-1 and J usage is TRBJ1-2; the match to TRBD1 covers 9 bases. Germline CDR1 MGHRA, CDR2 YSYEKL. The CDR3 is 16 amino acids. J was trimmed by 4 bases and V by 2 bases; bases with no gene match: 8. This chain's CDR3 is CASSQPTDRGFYGYTF. The CDR3 DNA sequence: TGCGCCAGCAGCCAACCCACGGACAGGGGATTCTATGGCTACACCTTC.

In this sample, this clonotype turned up many times. The chain employs TRBV14 and TRBJ2-5; D ambiguous. V was pared by 1 base and J by 4 bases, with 16 bases between. Germline-derived CDR1 and CDR2 are SGHDN and FVKESK. The CDR3 length is 16 residues. Here the CDR3 DNA reads TGTGCCAGCAGCCAAGTTTACTCCAGCCTCCTAGAGACCCAGTACTTC. It is translated as CASSQVYSSLLETQYF.

This clonotype has more than one count but fewer than ten. One end of the junction varies from germline; a read error may be responsible. The V and J genes are TRBV6-6 and TRBJ1-6; the D is unclear. The germline gives CDR1 MNHNY, CDR2 SVGAGI (reference sequence). The CDR3 covers 12 residues. The CDR3 loop is CASREGRSPLPF. CDR3 sequence (DNA): TGTGCCAGCAGAGAGGGCCGTTCACCCCTCCCTTTT.

This clonotype occurred many times. This sequence joins TRBV9 and TRBJ1-6, with 8 bases identical to TRBD1. This CDR3 has 16 amino acids. J lost 8 bases, V lost 4 bases, and 11 bases had no gene match. The germline V gene has CDR1 SGDLS and CDR2 YYNGEE. The CDR3 sequence: CASSSGTGGGYSPLHF. Here the CDR3 DNA reads TGTGCCAGCAGCTCCGGAACAGGGGGTGGATATTCACCCCTCCACTTT.

The rearrangement joins TRBV21-1 to TRBJ2-3; the D call in the table, TRBD1, was not verified against the DNA. TRBV21-1 is tagged as a pseudogene. The CDR3 covers 11 residues. CDR3 in amino acids: CASSGGDTQYF. CDR3 DNA: TGTGCCAGCAGCGGGGGAGATACGCAGTATTTT.

This clonotype showed up many times. The rearrangement links TRBV12-3 or TRBV12-4 to TRBJ2-2; 8 positions agree with TRBD2. V was pared by 5 bases and J by 4 bases, with 9 bases of the junction left unmatched. The CDR3 contains 16 residues. The CDR3 region is CASSPSGGRITGELFF. DNA of the CDR3: TGTGCCAGCAGTCCCTCGGGAGGGCGCATCACCGGGGAGCTGTTTTTT.

The sample holds many counts of this clonotype. The chain links TRBV20-1 to TRBJ1-1; D remains unclear. V dropped 4 bases and J dropped 1 base, with 7 bases sitting between them. CDR1 is DFQATT, CDR2 SNEGSKA, per germline (reference sequence). This CDR3 region has 12 residues. The CDR3 DNA reads as TGCAGTGCTATAGGAGGGAACACTGAAGCTTTCTTT. This gives the protein CSAIGGNTEAFF.